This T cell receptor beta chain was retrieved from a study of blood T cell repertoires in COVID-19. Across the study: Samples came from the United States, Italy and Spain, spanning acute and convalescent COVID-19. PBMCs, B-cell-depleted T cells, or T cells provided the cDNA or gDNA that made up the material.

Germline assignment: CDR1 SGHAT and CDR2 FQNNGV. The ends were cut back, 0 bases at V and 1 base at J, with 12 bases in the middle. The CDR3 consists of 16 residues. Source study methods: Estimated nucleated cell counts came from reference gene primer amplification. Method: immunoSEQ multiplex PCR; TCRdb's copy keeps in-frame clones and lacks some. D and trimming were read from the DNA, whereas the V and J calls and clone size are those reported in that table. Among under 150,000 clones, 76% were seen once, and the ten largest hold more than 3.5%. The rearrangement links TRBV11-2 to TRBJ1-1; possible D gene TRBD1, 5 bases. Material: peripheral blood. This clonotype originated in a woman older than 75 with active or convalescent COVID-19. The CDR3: CASSLEVIRANTEAFF. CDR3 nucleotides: TGTGCCAGCAGCTTAGAGGTCATCAGGGCGAACACTGAAGCTTTCTTT.